These T cell receptor beta chains were read from a single sample in a study of stem cell transplantation in POMP-related autoinflammatory disease. TCRdb keeps only in-frame clones here, not all; method: immunoSEQ multiplex PCR. The data hold some 70,000 clones, with approximately 91% observed a single time. The sample here was CD4+ T cells from PBMCs, taken after stem cell transplantation. The receptors were gathered from a human patient with POMP-related autoinflammation and immune dysregulation (PRAID). Some T cells may be graft donor cells. Each CDR3 is given without its conserved first and last residue. Each record gives: J gene, clone size, D gene, V gene, CDR3 length, CDR3 protein. D genes are given only for firm matches. Clone size appears in some rows only: once, few, many, or a class for an expanded clone.

TRBJ2-3	.	TRBD2	TRBV2	12	ASSAGTSADTQY
TRBJ1-4	.	.	TRBV28	12	ASSLDSPNEKLF
TRBJ2-3	.	TRBD2	TRBV4-2	14	ASSLGLAGASDTQY
TRBJ2-5	.	.	TRBV28	12	ASSPGNLQETQY
TRBJ1-4	.	.	TRBV19	12	ASSTTGSNEKLF
TRBJ2-3	.	.	TRBV7-3	11	ASSLSPLFAQY
TRBJ2-1	once	TRBD1	TRBV18	13	ASSPNRGSYNEQF
TRBJ2-3	.	.	TRBV12-3/TRBV12-4	11	ASSLGPTDTQY
TRBJ2-5	.	.	TRBV4-1	12	ASSLIAVQETQY
TRBJ2-3	.	TRBD1	TRBV12-5	11	ASQDRVTDTQY
TRBJ1-4	.	.	TRBV6-5	9	ASSPEEKLF
TRBJ2-4	.	.	TRBV28	13	ASSATRKGKNIQY
TRBJ1-5	.	.	TRBV3-1/TRBV3-2	12	ASSPNPLAEPQH
TRBJ1-6	.	.	TRBV5-1	13	ASSLSLESNSPLH
TRBJ2-5	.	.	TRBV5-1	12	ASSLLTRKETQY
TRBJ1-6	once	TRBD1	TRBV18	11	ASSGQGLSPLH
TRBJ1-1	.	TRBD1	TRBV7-9	17	ASSHIGLRDRQPNTEAF
TRBJ1-5	.	.	TRBV6-5	11	ASARNSYQPQH
TRBJ2-2	.	TRBD1	TRBV5-1	14	ASSTTGVTNTGELF
TRBJ2-4	.	TRBD1	TRBV6-5	13	ASIGQGRTKNIQY
TRBJ2-3	.	TRBD1	TRBV5-6	13	ASSVRTGGEGTQY
TRBJ2-1	.	.	TRBV5-1	12	ASSFGDSYNEQF
TRBJ2-3	.	TRBD2	TRBV6-2/TRBV6-3	14	ASSYSGLAVTDTQY
TRBJ2-5	.	.	TRBV18	10	ASSPGIETQY
TRBJ2-2	.	.	TRBV5-1	12	ASSLDVITGELF
TRBJ2-1	.	.	TRBV4-2	14	ASSQESVAPPNEQF
TRBJ1-2	.	TRBD1	TRBV6-1	10	ASSELDRAYT
TRBJ2-4	.	.	TRBV13	13	ASSLEGEGKNIQY
TRBJ1-2	few	.	TRBV15	12	ATSRESSVQGYT
TRBJ1-2	once	.	TRBV27	13	ASSMRGVLGYGYT